This T cell receptor (beta chain) emerged from a study of control samples from healthy donors and cancer patients. In germline, CDR1 is MNHNS, CDR2 SASEGT. The V end lost 3 bases, the J end lost 6 bases, and 17 bases lay between the germline ends. This CDR3 contains 16 residues. Clones were sequenced by immunoSEQ multiplex PCR, and TCRdb holds only the in-frame ones, with some missing. This table has tens of thousands of clones, about nine tenths appearing once. The chain employs TRBV6-1 and TRBJ2-2; D remains unclear. Input material: blood. The sequence came from a young woman in good health. CDR3 bases: TGTGCCAGCAGTGAGTCTTTGGCAATAGTCGCCGGGGAGCTGTTTTTT. Translation: CASSESLAIVAGELFF.